These 11 T cell receptor beta chains were sequenced from one sample in a study of blood T cell repertoires in COVID-19. Here immunoSEQ multiplex PCR was the method, and the copy in TCRdb shows in-frame clones only, minus some. Among 200,000 to 250,000 clones listed, 84% were seen once. The sequenced sample consisted of peripheral blood. These receptors were obtained from a woman aged 80 or over with active or convalescent COVID-19.

The V and J genes are TRBV9 and TRBJ2-7; 8 nucleotides align to TRBD2. The CDR3 has 14 amino acids. With 0 bases clipped from V and 3 bases from J, the junction kept 2 bases outside the gene matches. Germline V gives CDR1 SGDLS, CDR2 YYNGEE. This CDR3 reads CASSVGLAGYEQYF. The CDR3 DNA sequence: TGTGCCAGCAGCGTAGGGCTAGCGGGCTACGAGCAGTACTTC.

This chain connects TRBV7-2 to TRBJ2-1; 8 bases line up with TRBD2. This CDR3 is built from 14 residues. The J segment lost 3 bases and the V segment lost 6 bases, leaving 4 bases of the junction unmatched. Germline V gene lookup returns CDR1 SGHTA and CDR2 FQGNSA. The CDR3: CASSASGLYNEQFF. DNA for the CDR3: TGTGCCAGCAGTGCTAGCGGGCTCTACAATGAGCAGTTCTTC. Full variable domain (remainder filled in from reference TRBV7-2 and TRBJ2-1): GAGVSQSPSNKVTEKGKDVELRCDPISGHTALYWYRQSLGQGLEFLIYFQGNSAPDKSGLPSDRFSAERTGGSVSTLTIQRTQQEDSAVYLCASSASGLYNEQFFGPGTRLTVL.

The V gene is TRBV5-6, the J gene TRBJ1-2, with 8 positions matching TRBD1. V lost 3 bases, J lost 7 bases, and 2 bases stayed unmatched. The CDR3 extends over 12 amino acids. CDR1 is SGHDT, CDR2 YYEEEE, per germline. The CDR3 reads CASSSQGAGYTF. CDR3 bases: TGTGCCAGCAGCTCGCAGGGGGCTGGCTACACCTTC.

This chain links TRBV6-5 with TRBJ1-3; D uncertain. Germline lookup yields CDR1 MNHEY and CDR2 SVGAGI. V lost 6 bases to trimming and J lost 9 bases, with 9 bases between them. The CDR3 totals 11 residues. CDR3 DNA sequence: TGTGCCAGCAGCTCCCTTAGCACCATATATTTT. The encoded protein is CASSSLSTIYF.

The chain links TRBV7-2 to TRBJ1-1; D gene ambiguous. CDR1 and CDR2 from the germline V gene are SGHTA and FQGNSA. The CDR3 totals 14 residues. V was clipped by 5 bases and J by 2 bases, with 12 bases between them. CDR3 coding DNA: TGTGCCAGCAGCGGGTTGCTAGCTAACACTGAAGCTTTCTTT. Its protein is CASSGLLANTEAFF.

V gene TRBV6-6 combines with J gene TRBJ1-3, with 11 positions matching TRBD1. Unmatched junction bases numbered 8, after V lost 5 bases and J lost 2 bases. This CDR3 is 17 amino acids long. The germline V gene encodes CDR1 MNHNY and CDR2 SVGAGI (reference sequence). The DNA for the CDR3 is TGTGCCAGCAGTCGATGGACAGGGGGCGTCACTGGAAACACCATATATTTT. This codes for CASSRWTGGVTGNTIYF.

The genes are TRBV11-3 and TRBJ1-6; TRBD1 matches 7 bases. The CDR3 is 17 amino acids. Per germline, CDR1 SGHNT and CDR2 YENEEA. With V trimmed by 4 bases and J by 8 bases, 14 bases remained unmatched. CDR3 sequence reads: CASSYPFKQGRDSPLHF. CDR3 sequence (DNA): TGTGCCAGCAGCTATCCTTTCAAACAGGGGCGGGATTCACCCCTCCACTTT. Using reference TRBV11-3 and TRBJ1-6 for the parts outside the CDR3, the full variable domain is EAGVVQSPRYKIIEKKQPVAFWCNPISGHNTLYWYLQNLGQGPELLIRYENEEAVDDSQLPKDRFSAERLKGVDSTLKIQPAELGDSAVYLCASSYPFKQGRDSPLHFGNGTRLTVT.

The V gene is TRBV28, the J gene TRBJ2-2; 9 bases are a match to TRBD2. There are 16 residues in the CDR3. V was pared by 6 bases and J by 4 bases, with 9 bases of the junction left unmatched. Germline CDR1 reads MDHEN; CDR2 reads SYDVKM. CDR3 amino acids: CASRDGLAGVTGELFF. CDR3 DNA sequence: TGTGCCAGCAGGGACGGATTAGCGGGGGTCACCGGGGAGCTGTTTTTT.

V gene TRBV7-3 combines with J gene TRBJ2-3; 7 bases line up with TRBD2. CDR3 length: 18 residues. CDR1 and CDR2 from the germline V gene are SGHTA and FQGTGA. Germline trimming cut 3 bases from V and 0 bases from J; bases unmatched to any gene: 12. The CDR3 loop is CASSLGTKPHLSTDTQYF. The CDR3 region has the DNA TGTGCCAGCAGCTTGGGGACTAAGCCCCACCTCAGCACAGATACGCAGTATTTT.

For this clone: A junction boundary mismatches the germline segment, possibly from a read error. V usage is TRBV7-2 and J usage is TRBJ2-1; TRBD2 matches 10 bases. The CDR3 runs to 15 residues. CDR1 and CDR2 (germline): SGHTA, FQGNSA. Here the CDR3 DNA reads TGTGCCAGCAGCGTAGCGGGAGGATCCTACAATGAGCAGTTCTTC. Its protein product is CASSVAGGSYNEQFF.

The chain couples TRBV6-2 or TRBV6-3 to TRBJ1-1; D gene ambiguous. V lost 2 bases, J lost 0 bases, and 13 bases lay in between. CDR1 and CDR2 from the germline V gene are MNHEY and SVGEGT. The CDR3 is 16 residues long. The CDR3 sequence is CASSYGSNLMNTEAFF. CDR3 in DNA: TGTGCCAGCAGTTACGGGAGTAACCTTATGAACACTGAAGCTTTCTTT.